Shown below are 29 T cell receptor beta chains from a single sample sequenced in a study of blood T cells in healthy people across ages (dated by TCRdb to the mid-2010s). Receptor amplification or capture employed 5' RACE. Sequenced on an Illumina HiSeq 2500. A second PCR of roughly 6 to 11 cycles was run with a J-beta primer mix and a sample-barcoded 5' primer. TCRdb trimmed the raw reads at Q25, called clones with MiXCR and kept productive beta chains. Entries are consolidated by CDR3 protein sequence, retaining the most common genes and DNA. For this sample there are 700,000 to 850,000 distinct CDR3 sequences; about 55% appear just once. The ten largest clones represent roughly two fifths of the sample. Sequenced material: blood. The receptors stem from an elderly man in good health.

The sample holds a few counts of this clonotype. The chain links TRBV3-1 to TRBJ2-1, with a weak D call TRBD2 (6 bases). Trimming removed 0 bases from V and 4 bases from J, with 19 bases in between. Germline loops: CDR1 LGHDT, CDR2 YNNKEL (reference sequence). CDR3 length: 18 residues. The CDR3 sequence: CASSQDQARGSSYNEQFF. DNA of the CDR3: TGTGCCAGCAGCCAAGATCAGGCTCGGGGGTCCTCATACAATGAGCAGTTCTTC.

This chain joins TRBV20-1 and TRBJ2-7; 9 nucleotides match TRBD2. The J segment lost 2 bases and the V segment lost 3 bases, leaving 5 bases of the junction unmatched. The CDR3 is made up of 14 amino acids. Germline assignment: CDR1 DFQATT and CDR2 SNEGSKA (reference sequence). The CDR3 sequence is CSARAASGTYEQYF. The CDR3 bases are TGCAGTGCTAGGGCGGCTAGCGGGACCTACGAGCAGTACTTC.

This clonotype has a handful of counts. J is TRBJ2-5 and V is TRBV20-1; D unclear. CDR3 length: 13 amino acids. Trimming removed 5 bases at V and 2 bases at J, with 12 bases between. Germline CDR1 is DFQATT and CDR2 is SNEGSKA (reference sequence). The chain's CDR3 is CSAPLAVQETQYF. CDR3 coding DNA: TGCAGTGCTCCCCTCGCGGTGCAAGAGACCCAGTACTTC.

This clonotype has a handful of counts. The chain uses TRBV29-1 and TRBJ2-1; 8 bases fit TRBD2. The J call may be faulty, since TRBJ2-7 better matches the DNA end. CDR1 is SQVTM, CDR2 ANQGSEA, per germline. CDR3 size: 17 residues. CDR3 loop: CSVEGVAGRSSYNEQYF. The DNA for the CDR3 is TGCAGCGTTGAGGGAGTAGCGGGACGGAGCTCCTACAATGAGCAGTACTTC.

The chain uses TRBV28 and TRBJ1-2, with TRBD1 matching over 8 bases. CDR1 is MDHEN and CDR2 is SYDVKM in the germline V gene. This CDR3 comprises 13 residues. V lost 5 bases and J lost 7; bases outside the gene matches: 6. The CDR3 DNA follows: TGTGCCAGCAGTGTAACCGGGACAGGTGGCTACACCTTC. It is translated as CASSVTGTGGYTF.

This clonotype showed up just a few times. The V call is TRBV7-2, the J call TRBJ2-7, with a tentative D call TRBD1 (6 bases). Trimming cost V 5 bases and J 3 bases, with 11 bases left between them. The CDR3 loop spans 13 amino acids. The germline gives CDR1 SGHTA, CDR2 FQGNSA. The CDR3 coding sequence is TGTGCCAGCAGCCACCCACAGGGCTACGAGCAGTACTTC. It encodes CASSHPQGYEQYF. Using reference TRBV7-2 and TRBJ2-7 for the parts outside the CDR3, the full variable domain is GAGVSQSPSNKVTEKGKDVELRCDPISGHTALYWYRQSLGQGLEFLIYFQGNSAPDKSGLPSDRFSAERTGGSVSTLTIQRTQQEDSAVYLCASSHPQGYEQYFGPGTRLTVT.

CDR3 nucleotides: TGTGCCACCGCATTTTCCGGGGCTGAAGCTTTCTTT. Protein product: CATAFSGAEAFF. This rearrangement joins TRBV10-3 to TRBJ1-1, with D uncertain. The CDR3 spans 12 residues. From germline, CDR1 is ENHRY and CDR2 SYGVKD. V was clipped by 10 bases and J by 6 bases, with 15 bases between them.

The chain is built from TRBV18 and TRBJ2-4, with 12 nucleotides matching TRBD1. The J call could be wrong; TRBJ2-7 is a better fit for the DNA end. The CDR3 consists of 17 residues. Germline V gives CDR1 KGHSH, CDR2 LQKENI. CDR3 sequence (DNA): TGTGCCAGCTCACCGATTTCTCCGGGACAGGGGGCCCACGAGCAGTACTTC. This gives the protein CASSPISPGQGAHEQYF.

This sequence joins TRBV10-3 and TRBJ2-5; TRBD1 matches at 9 bases. Germline V CDR1 and CDR2: ENHRY, SYGVKD. The V and J ends lost 3 bases and 4 bases, in that order; junction bases with no gene match: 9. This CDR3 is built from 16 residues. The CDR3 here is CAISELPPTGGETQYF. In DNA, the CDR3 is TGTGCCATCAGTGAACTCCCCCCGACAGGGGGAGAGACCCAGTACTTC.

This clonotype was observed a handful of times. The V call is TRBV3-1, the J call TRBJ2-7; tentative D call: TRBD2 (6 bases). The V and J ends lost 2 bases and 5 bases respectively, with 13 bases between them. This CDR3 contains 14 residues. Per the germline V gene, CDR1 is LGHDT and CDR2 is YNNKEL (reference sequence). CDR3 residues: CASSQRGGNHEQYF. CDR3 sequence (DNA): TGTGCCAGCAGCCAAAGAGGAGGGAACCACGAGCAGTACTTC.

V gene TRBV5-1 combines with J gene TRBJ2-5, with a weak D call TRBD1 (6 bases). The CDR3 has 15 residues. Trimming cost V 2 bases and J 7 bases, with 18 bases left between them. Germline V CDR1 and CDR2: SGHRS, YFSETQ. This chain's CDR3 is CASSLGGKVGGTQYF. The CDR3 region has the DNA TGCGCCAGCAGCTTAGGGGGAAAGGTCGGAGGGACCCAGTACTTC.

J is TRBJ2-3 and V is TRBV10-3; TRBD1 aligns across 7 bases. This CDR3 has 13 amino acids. The V and J ends lost 10 bases and 2 bases, in that order; junction bases with no gene match: 6. From germline, CDR1 is ENHRY and CDR2 SYGVKD. CDR3 in DNA: TGTGCCACCCAGACAGGGTACACAGATACGCAGTATTTT. This gives the protein CATQTGYTDTQYF.

V is TRBV11-2 and J is TRBJ1-2; tentatively, D is TRBD1 (6 bases). V lost 1 base, J lost 5 bases, and 14 bases lay in between. The length of the CDR3 is 15 residues. Germline V lookup: CDR1 SGHAT, CDR2 FQNNGV. The CDR3 bases are TGTGCCAGCAGCTTAGGGGGGGGCGCAGATTATGGCTACACCTTC. Translation: CASSLGGGADYGYTF. Full variable domain (missing parts from reference TRBV11-2 and TRBJ1-2): EAGVAQSPRYKIIEKRQSVAFWCNPISGHATLYWYQQILGQGPKLLIQFQNNGVVDDSQLPKDRFSAERLKGVDSTLKIQPAKLEDSAVYLCASSLGGGADYGYTFGSGTRLTVV.

The chain joins TRBV10-3 to TRBJ2-1; possible D gene TRBD2, 5 bases. Trimming stripped 0 bases from V and 2 bases from J, with 14 bases between. Germline CDR1 ENHRY, CDR2 SYGVKD. This CDR3 has 17 residues. The CDR3 DNA reads TGTGCCATCAGTGAGTCGGGAGCGTATAGCCCCTACAATGAGCAGTTCTTC. The encoded protein is CAISESGAYSPYNEQFF.

There are many counts of this clonotype. V gene TRBV29-1 combines with J gene TRBJ2-1, with a possible D match to TRBD2 (6 bases). Germline assignment: CDR1 SQVTM and CDR2 ANQGSEA. Trimming took off 4 bases at V and 6 bases at J, with 10 bases between the two ends. The CDR3 contains 12 residues. CDR3 DNA: TGCAGCGTTGTCGGGAGCCTCAATGAGCAGTTCTTC. This sequence encodes CSVVGSLNEQFF.

The chain has TRBV7-3 and TRBJ2-2, with D possibly being TRBD1 (5 bases). This CDR3 has 16 amino acids. Germline V gene lookup returns CDR1 SGHTA and CDR2 FQGTGA. The V and J ends lost 0 bases and 2 bases respectively, with 10 bases between them. CDR3: CASSLTSQGNTGELFF. The CDR3 DNA follows: TGTGCCAGCAGCTTAACGTCCCAGGGTAACACCGGGGAGCTGTTTTTT.

This sequence joins TRBV7-2 and TRBJ1-4; 9 positions agree with TRBD1. Germline CDR1 and CDR2: SGHTA and FQGNSA. CDR3 length: 15 residues. J lost 2 bases, V lost 4 bases, and 2 bases had no gene match. Here the CDR3 reads CASSYDRGTNEKLFF. CDR3 DNA: TGTGCCAGCAGCTACGACAGGGGGACTAATGAAAAACTGTTTTTT. The complete variable domain, with remaining parts taken from reference TRBV7-2 and TRBJ1-4, reads GAGVSQSPSNKVTEKGKDVELRCDPISGHTALYWYRQSLGQGLEFLIYFQGNSAPDKSGLPSDRFSAERTGGSVSTLTIQRTQQEDSAVYLCASSYDRGTNEKLFFGSGTQLSVL.

This clonotype was counted once. CDR3 sequence (DNA): TGTGCCAGCAGTGCGACAGGGAACCACAGATACGCGTATTTT. This encodes CASSATGNHRYAYF. The rearrangement joins TRBV2 to TRBJ2-3; 7 bases agree with TRBD1. CDR3 length: 14 amino acids. Germline loops: CDR1 SNHLY, CDR2 FYNNEI. Losses at the gene ends were 4 bases for V and 14 bases for J; bases not matched to a gene: 15.

J is TRBJ2-3 and V is TRBV20-1; TRBD2 matches 13 bases. The CDR3 spans 16 residues. In germline, CDR1 is DFQATT, CDR2 SNEGSKA (reference sequence). With V trimmed by 2 bases and J by 4 bases, 6 bases remained unmatched. The CDR3 is CSARKTSGRAADTQYF. DNA for the CDR3: TGCAGTGCTAGAAAAACTAGCGGGAGGGCGGCAGATACGCAGTATTTT.

This clonotype was counted between two and nine times. This chain joins TRBV28 and TRBJ2-6; D is perhaps TRBD2 (5 bases). Trimming pared 6 bases from V and 2 bases from J, leaving 11 bases between. CDR1 and CDR2 from the germline V gene are MDHEN and SYDVKM. The CDR3 is made up of 15 amino acids. In nucleotides, the CDR3 is TGTGCCAGCAGCCTAAGGACTCCTGGGGCCAACGTCCTGACTTTC. Amino acid sequence: CASSLRTPGANVLTF.

Many counts were recorded for this clonotype. The chain uses TRBV20-1 and TRBJ2-4; 9 bases fit TRBD1. Germline CDR1 and CDR2: DFQATT and SNEGSKA (reference sequence). V lost 6 bases to trimming and J lost 5 bases; unmatched junction nucleotides: 11. The CDR3 runs to 15 residues. The CDR3 loop is CSAHGDRGSQNIQYF. In DNA, the CDR3 is TGCAGTGCCCACGGAGACAGGGGGTCCCAAAACATTCAGTACTTC.

The rearrangement links TRBV12-3 or TRBV12-4 to TRBJ2-5; tentatively, D is TRBD2 (6 bases). V was clipped by 7 bases and J by 1 base, with 13 bases between them. The length of the CDR3 is 14 residues. The CDR3 here is CASTSLAPQETQYF. The CDR3 bases are TGTGCCAGCACCTCCCTAGCGCCCCAAGAGACCCAGTACTTC.

This chain joins TRBV28 and TRBJ2-3; no firm D call. V gave up 2 bases and J gave up 0 bases, with 9 bases separating them. CDR1 MDHEN and CDR2 SYDVKM come from the germline V gene. This CDR3 is 15 amino acids long. The CDR3 region is CASSLRPQSTDTQYF. The DNA for the CDR3 is TGTGCCAGCAGTTTACGACCTCAGAGCACAGATACGCAGTATTTT.

Comment on this clonotype: The junction differs from germline at one of its ends, possibly a read error. The genes are TRBV7-2 and TRBJ2-6; D might be TRBD2 (6 bases). The CDR3 is 15 amino acids. Germline assignment: CDR1 SGHTA and CDR2 FQGNSA. For the CDR3, the DNA is TGTGCCAGCAGCTCGGGGGTTCTTGGGGCCAACGTCCGGACTTTC. Protein product: CASSSGVLGANVRTF.

V gene TRBV9 combines with J gene TRBJ2-3, with D unclear. Deletions cut 2 bases from V and 6 bases from J, with 4 bases between. The CDR3 spans 11 residues. The V gene's germline CDR1 is SGDLS and CDR2 YYNGEE. CDR3 amino acids: CASSVDDTQYF. The CDR3 DNA is TGTGCCAGCAGCGTTGATGATACGCAGTATTTT.

The chain uses TRBV20-1 and TRBJ2-1; 7 bases are shared with TRBD2. With 2 bases clipped from V and 1 base from J, the junction kept 5 bases outside the gene matches. The CDR3 contains 15 residues. Germline values: CDR1 DFQATT, CDR2 SNEGSKA (reference sequence). In nucleotides, the CDR3 is TGCAGTGCTAGAAGCCTAGCGGAATCCTACAATGAGCAGTTCTTC. This translates into CSARSLAESYNEQFF.

This rearrangement joins TRBV18 to TRBJ2-7; 9 positions agree with TRBD1. CDR1 and CDR2 (germline): KGHSH, LQKENI. This CDR3 is 15 amino acids long. With 6 bases clipped from V and 1 base from J, the junction kept 7 bases outside the gene matches. DNA for the CDR3: TGTGCCAGCTCCCAAACAGGGGGCGGTTCCTACGAGCAGTACTTC. It encodes CASSQTGGGSYEQYF.

V is TRBV20-1 and J is TRBJ2-7; the match to TRBD2 covers 8 bases. The CDR3 runs to 12 residues. Germline-derived CDR1 and CDR2 are DFQATT and SNEGSKA (reference sequence). V lost 5 bases and J lost 4; bases outside the gene matches: 4. The CDR3 DNA follows: TGCAGTGCTGTAGCGGGACCTTACGAGCAGTACTTC. Protein sequence: CSAVAGPYEQYF.

V and J are TRBV12-5 and TRBJ2-4, with 9 bases matching TRBD1. V shed 5 bases, J shed 6 bases, and the junction held 5 bases outside the gene matches. This CDR3 is 14 amino acids long. CDR1 is LGHNT, CDR2 FRNRAP, per germline. The CDR3 is CASGVGTGSNIQYF. For the CDR3, the DNA is TGTGCTAGTGGTGTGGGGACAGGGTCAAACATTCAGTACTTC. The complete variable domain, with remaining parts taken from reference TRBV12-5 and TRBJ2-4, reads DARVTQTPRHKVTEMGQEVTMRCQPILGHNTVFWYRQTMMQGLELLAYFRNRAPLDDSGMPKDRFSAEMPDATLATLKIQPSEPRDSAVYFCASGVGTGSNIQYFGAGTRLSVL.